A selection of T cell receptor beta chains follows, all from one sample in a study of blood T cells in healthy people across ages. TCRdb re-analysed the 5' RACE reads in MiXCR, keeping a single row per CDR3 protein. The repertoire holds hundreds of thousands of distinct CDR3 sequences, with about 36% as singletons. Sequencing input: blood. The receptors were gathered from a man between 18 and 35 years old in good health. Each CDR3 is given with its conserved first and last residue. The D gene is left open where the match is weak. Where a row states a size, it is once, few, many or the class of an expanded clone; other rows omit it.

NA | NA | 17 | TRBJ2-4 | TRBV4-1 | CASSQGPQGRVKNIQYF | TGCGCCAGCAGCCAAGGGCCACAGGGACGGGTTAAAAACATTCAGTACTTC
NA | few | 13 | TRBJ1-5 | TRBV7-2 | CASSSGTNQPQHF | TGTGCCAGCAGCAGTGGGACAAATCAGCCCCAGCATTTT
NA | NA | 15 | TRBJ1-1 | TRBV4-2 | CASSHSAGANTEAFF | TGTGCCAGCAGCCATTCAGCCGGGGCCAACACTGAAGCTTTCTTT
NA | NA | 11 | TRBJ2-1 | TRBV5-1 | CASRSDHEQFF | TGCGCCAGCAGGAGCGACCATGAGCAGTTCTTC
NA | NA | 15 | TRBJ2-7 | TRBV3-1 | CASSQDPDRFHEQYF | TGTGCCAGCAGCCAAGACCCCGACAGGTTCCACGAGCAGTACTTC
NA | NA | 13 | TRBJ1-2 | TRBV5-4 | CASSLVGADGYTF | TGTGCCAGCAGCTTGGTCGGGGCGGATGGCTACACCTTC
NA | NA | 15 | TRBJ2-4 | TRBV4-1 | CASSQDVPAYNEQYF | TGCGCCAGCAGCCAAGATGTCCCGGCTTACAATGAGCAGTACTTC
NA | few | 18 | TRBJ2-3 | TRBV21-1 | CASSTPWDREISTDTQYF | TGTGCCAGCAGCACCCCATGGGACAGGGAAATAAGCACAGATACGCAGTATTTT
NA | NA | 14 | TRBJ1-1 | TRBV28 | CASSLSYRFIEAFF | TGTGCCAGCAGTTTATCTTACAGGTTTATTGAAGCTTTCTTT
NA | many | 13 | TRBJ2-3 | TRBV7-2 | CASSPQGSDTQYF | TGTGCCAGCAGCCCACAGGGCTCAGATACGCAGTATTTT
TRBD1 | NA | 15 | TRBJ1-6 | TRBV9 | CASSAVTGVSSPLHF | TGTGCCAGCAGCGCTGTAACAGGGGTTAGTTCACCCCTCCACTTT
TRBD2 | NA | 16 | TRBJ2-2 | TRBV10-3 | CAIGPPSGTNTGELFF | TGTGCCATCGGGCCACCTAGCGGAACGAACACCGGGGAGCTGTTTTTT
TRBD2 | NA | 16 | TRBJ2-3 | TRBV7-8 | CASTIRWAGDTDTQYF | TGTGCCAGCACTATTAGATGGGCGGGGGACACAGATACGCAGTATTTT
NA | NA | 18 | TRBJ2-5 | TRBV15 | CATSRDVGGRLNYNEQYF | TGTGCCACCAGCAGAGATGTGGGGGGGCGCCTCAACTACAATGAGCAGTACTTC
NA | few | 14 | TRBJ1-1 | TRBV7-9 | CASSPQWGDTEAFF | TGTGCCAGCAGCCCCCAGTGGGGTGACACTGAAGCTTTCTTT
TRBD1 | NA | 14 | TRBJ1-5 | TRBV28 | CASGRTGKNQPQHF | TGTGCCAGCGGAAGGACAGGGAAAAATCAGCCCCAGCATTTT
TRBD2 | NA | 14 | TRBJ2-1 | TRBV10-3 | CAISEREDYNEQFF | TGTGCCATCTCTGAGCGGGAGGATTACAATGAGCAGTTCTTC
TRBD1 | NA | 15 | TRBJ1-5 | TRBV27 | CASSPRTGGLQPQHF | TGTGCCAGCAGTCCCCGGACAGGGGGCCTTCAGCCCCAGCATTTT
NA | NA | 16 | TRBJ2-5 | TRBV4-3 | CASSQDWRGVYNEQYF | TGCGCCAGCAGCCAAGATTGGCGGGGAGTATACAATGAGCAGTACTTC
TRBD1 | NA | 12 | TRBJ2-1 | TRBV28 | CASRWDRFEQFF | TGTGCCAGCAGGTGGGACAGGTTCGAGCAGTTCTTC
NA | many | 12 | TRBJ2-1 | TRBV6-5 | CASSAGGGEQFF | TGTGCCAGCAGTGCAGGGGGAGGTGAGCAGTTCTTC
NA | NA | 16 | TRBJ2-3 | TRBV12-3/TRBV12-4 | CASTTPAGSHTDTQYF | TGTGCCAGCACTACCCCGGCGGGGTCACACACAGATACGCAGTATTTT
NA | NA | 15 | TRBJ1-1 | TRBV10-3 | CAISDRGSMNTEAFF | TGTGCCATCAGTGATCGAGGTAGCATGAACACTGAAGCTTTCTTT